These T cell receptor beta chains were read from a single sample in a study of T cell repertoires in cytomegalovirus infection. One entry per CDR3 protein, called by TCRdb with MiXCR from the reads. Of fewer than 550,000 distinct CDR3 sequences in the sample, approximately 11% were seen once. Sequencing was carried out using PBMCs. Every receptor here comes from a human donor in good health (CMV status not recorded). Some clones in this sample may be carry-over from other donors' samples. Each CDR3 is given without its conserved first and last residue.

J,V,CDR3
TRBJ1-5,TRBV5-1,ASSPGQGISQPQH
TRBJ2-5,TRBV19,ASSIGRRRYQETQY
TRBJ1-6,TRBV27,ASSSDVSSYNSPLH
TRBJ2-7,TRBV6-2/TRBV6-3,ASSFLAGSPYEQY
TRBJ1-2,TRBV6-6,ASRGTGSDYGYT
TRBJ1-2,TRBV20-1,SAGTDRNYGYT
TRBJ2-2,TRBV5-4,ASSLDVTSNTGELF
TRBJ1-1,TRBV6-1,ASRRQGSDEAF
TRBJ2-1,TRBV29-1,SVEQDTDEQF
TRBJ1-1,TRBV6-1,ASRGFRGDTEAF
TRBJ1-1,TRBV20-1,SAQERGEATEAF
TRBJ2-1,TRBV10-3,AISEQPGLTNNEQF
TRBJ2-7,TRBV11-3,ASSWRRDTSYEQY
TRBJ2-3,TRBV4-1,ASSQGVLARNRDTQY
TRBJ2-5,TRBV27,ASGFSETQY
TRBJ1-2,TRBV7-9,ASSANPTGEVNYGYT
TRBJ2-1,TRBV6-5,ASSRRAKYNEQF
TRBJ2-7,TRBV18,ASSPSGAIYEQY
TRBJ1-1,TRBV7-9,ASLGTEGNTEAF
TRBJ2-5,TRBV5-5,ASSLGVVVAEQETQY
TRBJ2-7,TRBV4-2,ASSQAGEGYEQY
TRBJ2-2,TRBV29-1,SGGQTSGELF
TRBJ1-2,TRBV3-1,ASSLVSGVNGYT
TRBJ1-1,TRBV20-1,SAITGRLAF
TRBJ2-2,TRBV2,ASSQDRANTGELF
TRBJ2-7,TRBV28,ASSSGTSGSQRREQY
TRBJ2-2,TRBV7-9,ASSFPWTDTGELF
TRBJ2-1,TRBV9,ASSVGEGVYNEQF
TRBJ2-1,TRBV11-2,ASSILAGGPKNEQF
TRBJ1-3,TRBV7-9,ASSLAGTLNTIY
TRBJ2-1,TRBV7-2,ASSPSQGTYNEQF
TRBJ1-1,TRBV5-1,ASSGQGNEAF
TRBJ1-5,TRBV12-3/TRBV12-4,ASSPTGGWGQPQH
TRBJ1-2,TRBV3-1,ASSHPGASYGYT
TRBJ1-2,TRBV14,ASSQGAGDYGYT
TRBJ1-5,TRBV12-3/TRBV12-4,ASSLALQGQEPQH
TRBJ2-1,TRBV12-3/TRBV12-4,ASFRTGRSEQF
TRBJ2-3,TRBV6-2/TRBV6-3,ASTPPGLRVDTQY
TRBJ1-6,TRBV2,ASSPGQGKSPLH
TRBJ2-7,TRBV7-6,ASSLEATVGGSYEQY
TRBJ2-2,TRBV2,ASMAQGAGELF
TRBJ2-7,TRBV5-4,ASSPAPIYEQY
TRBJ2-1,TRBV20-1,SATPAAGAYNEQF
TRBJ2-7,TRBV6-6,ASSHPGTAPYEQY
TRBJ2-2,TRBV7-6,ASSYSPGGSGELF
TRBJ2-1,TRBV6-1,ASRGASGGRNEQF
TRBJ1-1,TRBV18,ASSRPTGARTEAF
TRBJ1-2,TRBV18,ASSPVESAPYGYT
TRBJ1-1,TRBV5-6,ASSPYDRANTEAF
TRBJ2-5,TRBV28,ASSFGRGRGQETQY
TRBJ2-1,TRBV19,ASSLSHNSYNEQF
TRBJ2-1,TRBV19,ASSILAGPPYNEQF
TRBJ1-5,TRBV23-1,ASSQRGGAPDYSNQPQH
TRBJ2-7,TRBV6-1,ASSGDFTYEQY
TRBJ1-5,TRBV20-1,SARDYLEGSSNQPQH
TRBJ1-2,TRBV11-3,ASSPTGKGRDGYT